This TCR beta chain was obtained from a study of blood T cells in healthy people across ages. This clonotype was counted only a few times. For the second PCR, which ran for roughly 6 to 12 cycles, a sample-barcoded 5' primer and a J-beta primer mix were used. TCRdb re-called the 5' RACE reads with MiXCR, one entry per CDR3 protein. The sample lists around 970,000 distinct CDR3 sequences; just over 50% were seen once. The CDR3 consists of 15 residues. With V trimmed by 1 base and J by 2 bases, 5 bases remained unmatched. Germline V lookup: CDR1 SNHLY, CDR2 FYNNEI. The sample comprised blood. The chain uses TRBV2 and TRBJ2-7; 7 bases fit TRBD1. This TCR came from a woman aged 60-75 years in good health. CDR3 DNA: TGTGCCAGCAGTGAAGAGGGACAGCCTCCCTACGAGCAGTACTTC. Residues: CASSEEGQPPYEQYF. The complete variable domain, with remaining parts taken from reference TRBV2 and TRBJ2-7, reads EPEVTQTPSHQVTQMGQEVILRCVPISNHLYFYWYRQILGQKVEFLVSFYNNEISEKSEIFDDQFSVERPDGSNFTLKIRSTKLEDSAMYFCASSEEGQPPYEQYFGPGTRLTVT.